What follows describes a single T cell receptor (beta chain). Its antigen is unknown. The entry originates in a study of a mutant IDH1 vaccine in newly diagnosed glioma. The overall study: Visit V13 took place at week 47, and visit V12 happened at week 35.

Noted time point: week 47, end of study. A single vaccine dose contained 300 ug of mutant IDH1 20-mer peptide, and topical imiquimod was used with it. There were new WHO grade 3 or 4 astrocytomas in the donors, and these were IDH1-mutant and ATRX-lost. Germline V gives CDR1 ENHRY, CDR2 SYGVKD. The CDR3 is 14 amino acids. Between the trimmed V and J ends, which lost 11 bases and 7 bases, there was a span of 20 bases. Generated by immunoSEQ multiplex PCR, the TCRdb table keeps only in-frame clones and is missing some. The repertoire has 20,000 to 30,000 clones, about 80% of them found once; the top ten carry under 4%.

V usage is TRBV10-3 and J usage is TRBJ2-2; the D gene is possibly TRBD1 (6 bases). The sequenced sample was PBMCs, obtained from a glioma patient whose treatment included an IDH1 peptide vaccine. This TCR derives from a man in his forties or fifties with glioma. Some clones in this sample may be carry-over from other donors' samples. The chain's CDR3 is CASRAPGDGGELFF. In DNA, the CDR3 is TGTGCCTCCAGAGCCCCAGGGGACGGCGGGGAGCTGTTTTTT.